This T cell receptor beta chain was retrieved from a study of neurological immune-mediated disorders. V lost 3 bases, J lost 7 bases, and 15 bases lay in between. This CDR3 comprises 14 residues. Using its own MiXCR run on the 5' RACE reads, TCRdb lists one record per CDR3 protein. The sample holds roughly 70,000 distinct CDR3 sequences; 4% to 6% are singletons and the top ten take around 2.8%. The genes are TRBV12-3 or TRBV12-4 and TRBJ1-2, with D maybe TRBD1 (6 bases). This sequence was found in a woman in her twenties or thirties with multiple sclerosis. Sequenced sample: PBMCs. The CDR3 reads CASSLDRGLGGYTF. Written as DNA, the CDR3 is TGTGCCAGCAGTTTGGACAGAGGTTTAGGTGGCTACACCTTC.